These 24 T cell receptor beta chains were all obtained from the same sample, sequenced in a study of beta chain features in type 1 diabetes. Of the isolated RNA, all was reverse transcribed, and so the sequenced material was expressed TCRB transcripts. Profiling relied on immunoSEQ multiplex PCR, and the TCRdb table lists in-frame clones only, not all of them. Of fewer than 550,000 clones in the sample, 9.5% to 12% were seen once. The sequenced sample was naive CD4+ T cells from blood. The receptors were sampled from a woman under 30 in good health.

A few counts support this clone. V and J are TRBV5-4 and TRBJ2-5; TRBD2 aligns across 7 bases. Germline V lookup: CDR1 SGHNT, CDR2 YYREEE (reference sequence). CDR3 length: 14 amino acids. V was pared by 4 bases and J by 8 bases, with 11 bases of the junction left unmatched. The CDR3 DNA sequence: TGTGCCAGCAGCCAGCGGGGTTTTGTAGATACCCAGTACTTC. Translation gives CASSQRGFVDTQYF.

This clone was seen only a few times. This rearrangement joins TRBV28 to TRBJ1-2; D remains ambiguous. The CDR3 consists of 15 residues. V dropped 5 bases and J dropped 0 bases, with 13 bases sitting between them. Germline values: CDR1 MDHEN, CDR2 SYDVKM. The CDR3 protein is CASSPLRLANYGYTF. CDR3 coding DNA: TGTGCCAGCAGTCCACTCAGGCTAGCTAACTATGGCTACACCTTC.

This clone occurred a few times. The chain couples TRBV20-1 to TRBJ1-1; D uncertain. The CDR3 loop spans 11 amino acids. CDR1 is DFQATT and CDR2 is SNEGSKA in the germline V gene (reference sequence). V lost 6 bases and J lost 5, with 10 bases in between. This CDR3 reads CSAVDPTEAFF. CDR3 coding DNA: TGCAGTGCCGTGGATCCGACTGAAGCTTTCTTT.

J is TRBJ2-1 and V is TRBV4-3; a possible D gene is TRBD2 (5 bases). This CDR3 region has 13 residues. Germline lookup yields CDR1 LGHNA and CDR2 YSLEER. V was shortened by 0 bases and J by 8 bases, with 8 bases between the two germline ends. Here the CDR3 DNA reads TGCGCCAGCAGCCAAGATTACGGGGATGAGCAGTTCTTC. It specifies CASSQDYGDEQFF.

The gene calls are TRBV14 and TRBJ1-2, with D perhaps matching TRBD1 (5 bases). Trimming shortened V by 4 bases and J by 8 bases, and 14 bases separated the two germline ends. CDR1 is SGHDN, CDR2 FVKESK, per germline. This CDR3 has 13 amino acids. The CDR3 loop is CASSPGRRNGYTF. DNA for the CDR3: TGTGCCAGCAGCCCGGGACGCCGGAACGGCTACACCTTC.

A few counts support this clone. The V gene is TRBV7-6, the J gene TRBJ1-4, with TRBD1 as a possible D gene (6 bases). The CDR3 runs to 15 residues. Germline V CDR1 and CDR2: SGHVS, FNYEAQ. The germline V and J ends were trimmed by 1 base and 6 bases, with 12 bases remaining between them. CDR3 nucleotide sequence: TGTGCCAGCAGCTTAGTGGGGGGGCCGGATGAAAAACTGTTTTTT. Translated: CASSLVGGPDEKLFF.

This clone was seen a few times. The J gene is TRBJ2-1, the V gene TRBV9; D possibly corresponds to TRBD1 (5 bases). The CDR3 is 16 amino acids. Trimming shortened V by 4 bases and J by 6 bases, and 20 bases separated the two germline ends. CDR1 and CDR2 (germline): SGDLS, YYNGEE. The CDR3 is CASSTQSNRGINEQFF. The CDR3 DNA reads TGTGCCAGCAGCACGCAATCCAATAGGGGCATCAATGAGCAGTTCTTC.

The chain employs TRBV28 and TRBJ2-5, with D perhaps being TRBD1 or TRBD2 (6 bases each). CDR1 MDHEN and CDR2 SYDVKM come from the germline V gene. Trimming stripped 6 bases from V and 2 bases from J, with 16 bases between. The CDR3 extends over 15 amino acids. CDR3 sequence reads: CASRFSGEVQETQYF. For the CDR3, the DNA is TGTGCCAGCAGGTTTTCAGGGGAGGTTCAAGAGACCCAGTACTTC.

This clone turned up a few times. The chain links TRBV5-1 to TRBJ1-1, with D perhaps matching TRBD1 (5 bases). This CDR3 contains 17 residues. V was pared by 0 bases and J by 3 bases, with 18 bases between. Germline V lookup: CDR1 SGHRS, CDR2 YFSETQ. The CDR3 DNA is TGCGCCAGCAGCTTGGGTGGGGCAACGTACGTGGACACTGAAGCTTTCTTT. Its protein product is CASSLGGATYVDTEAFF.

CDR3: CASSRASSTDTQYF. The CDR3 DNA reads TGTGCCAGTAGTAGGGCCTCTAGCACAGATACGCAGTATTTT. The chain has TRBV19 and TRBJ2-3; unclear D gene. CDR1 is LNHDA, CDR2 SQIVND, per germline (reference sequence). This CDR3 has 14 amino acids. Trimming left V 4 bases short and J 0 bases short, with 8 bases between.

The chain combines TRBV4-1 with TRBJ2-1, with 10 positions matching TRBD2. With 1 base clipped from V and 7 bases from J, the junction kept 13 bases outside the gene matches. Germline CDR1 and CDR2: MGHRA and YSYEKL. This CDR3 has 18 amino acids. CDR3 loop: CASSQGRQRGGLRNEQFF. CDR3 DNA: TGCGCCAGCAGCCAAGGGAGGCAGCGGGGGGGCCTAAGGAATGAGCAGTTCTTC.

This clone was counted a few times. The chain has TRBV9 and TRBJ2-2; D not resolved. CDR3 length: 12 amino acids. The germline V and J ends were trimmed by 3 bases and 1 base, with 1 base remaining between them. Germline-derived CDR1 and CDR2 are SGDLS and YYNGEE. CDR3 DNA sequence: TGTGCCAGCAGCGGGAACACCGGGGAGCTGTTTTTT. This sequence encodes CASSGNTGELFF.

This clone was found a few times. The chain carries TRBV27 and TRBJ2-1; tentatively, D is TRBD1 (6 bases). Between the trimmed V and J ends, which lost 6 bases and 0 bases, there was a span of 15 bases. This CDR3 has 16 amino acids. Germline CDR1 is MNHEY and CDR2 is SMNVEV (reference sequence). The DNA for the CDR3 is TGTGCCAGCAGCCAGAAACAGGGTCTCTCCTACAATGAGCAGTTCTTC. Its translation: CASSQKQGLSYNEQFF.

This clone was seen a few times. The V call is TRBV4-2, the J call TRBJ1-6; 7 bases fit TRBD1. V was pared by 0 bases and J by 6 bases, with 8 bases of the junction left unmatched. CDR3 length: 17 residues. The germline V gene encodes CDR1 LGHNA and CDR2 YNFKEQ. The chain's CDR3 is CASSQDNRQGVNSPLHF. Here the CDR3 DNA reads TGTGCCAGCAGCCAAGATAATCGACAGGGAGTTAATTCACCCCTCCACTTT.

This chain joins TRBV15 and TRBJ2-1; D perhaps matches TRBD2 (6 bases). Trimming stripped 0 bases from V and 1 base from J, with 16 bases between. There are 18 residues in the CDR3. CDR1 is LNHNV, CDR2 YYDKDF, per germline (reference sequence). The CDR3 reads CATSREIWAGTSYNEQFF. CDR3 bases: TGTGCCACCAGCAGAGAGATATGGGCGGGGACGTCCTACAATGAGCAGTTCTTC.

The V gene is TRBV2, the J gene TRBJ1-6; D remains unclear. The CDR3 runs to 16 residues. V was pared by 8 bases and J by 0 bases, with 14 bases between. From germline, CDR1 is SNHLY and CDR2 FYNNEI. Here the CDR3 reads CASAPQVDSYNSPLHF. The CDR3 bases are TGTGCCAGCGCCCCGCAGGTCGACTCCTATAATTCACCCCTCCACTTT.

This sequence joins TRBV28 and TRBJ2-1; D may be TRBD1 (6 bases). The germline V and J ends were trimmed by 6 bases and 12 bases, with 15 bases remaining between them. This CDR3 comprises 12 residues. CDR1 and CDR2 (germline): MDHEN, SYDVKM. CDR3 coding DNA: TGTGCCAGCAGCTATAACAGGGTTGGGCAGTTCTTC. Its protein product is CASSYNRVGQFF.

Note on this clone: The same CDR3 also results from other DNA sequences found in this sample. The chain employs TRBV29-1 and TRBJ1-2; no reliable D call. V lost 0 bases and J lost 5, with 4 bases in between. The CDR3 sequence is 11 residues long. Germline V gives CDR1 SQVTM, CDR2 ANQGSEA. CDR3 nucleotide sequence: TGCAGCGTTGAAGATGGATATGGCTACACCTTC. Protein: CSVEDGYGYTF. Full variable domain (outside the CDR3, taken from reference TRBV29-1 and TRBJ1-2): SAVISQKPSRDICQRGTSLTIQCQVDSQVTMMFWYRQQPGQSLTLIATANQGSEATYESGFVIDKFPISRPNLTFSTLTVSNMSPEDSSIYLCSVEDGYGYTFGSGTRLTVV.

This clone appeared a few times. DNA for the CDR3: TGTGCCAGCAGCTTGGGGCTAGCGGGGCCCACAGATACGCAGTATTTT. Its translation: CASSLGLAGPTDTQYF. The chain employs TRBV5-4 and TRBJ2-3; 9 nucleotides match TRBD2. The CDR3 runs to 16 residues. Trimming cost V 0 bases and J 2 bases; bases outside gene matches: 4. The V gene's germline CDR1 is SGHNT and CDR2 YYREEE (reference sequence). The entire variable domain, with the rest obtained from reference TRBV5-4 and TRBJ2-3, is as follows: ETGVTQSPTHLIKTRGQQVTLRCSSQSGHNTVSWYQQALGQGPQFIFQYYREEENGRGNFPPRFSGLQFPNYSSELNVNALELDDSALYLCASSLGLAGPTDTQYFGPGTRLTVL.

This clone was detected only a few times. The V and J genes are TRBV7-2 and TRBJ2-3; 8 bases line up with TRBD2. This CDR3 comprises 15 residues. V dropped 5 bases and J dropped 2; count of bases not matched to a gene: 6. CDR1 and CDR2 (germline): SGHTA, FQGNSA. The CDR3 sequence: CASSILSGITDTQYF. The CDR3 DNA reads TGTGCCAGCAGCATTCTTAGCGGGATCACAGATACGCAGTATTTT.

This clone showed up just a few times. The rearrangement uses TRBV29-1 and TRBJ2-1, with TRBD2 matching over 10 bases. The V gene end was trimmed by 4 bases and the J gene end by 2 bases; junction bases not matched to a gene: 5. The CDR3 covers 15 residues. CDR1 and CDR2 (germline): SQVTM, ANQGSEA. The CDR3 coding sequence is TGCAGCGTTGTATCTAGCGGGAGCGCCTACAATGAGCAGTTCTTC. The encoded protein is CSVVSSGSAYNEQFF.

This clone was counted between two and nine times. This chain joins TRBV27 and TRBJ1-5; D call uncertain. The CDR3 consists of 15 residues. Trimming shortened V by 7 bases and J by 3 bases, and 16 bases separated the two germline ends. Germline-derived CDR1 and CDR2 are MNHEY and SMNVEV (reference sequence). The CDR3 DNA follows: TGTGCCAGCAAAATATCAGCAGCCTCCAATCAGCCCCAGCATTTT. Translated, it gives CASKISAASNQPQHF.

This clone turned up a few times. The chain uses TRBV7-2 and TRBJ1-1; unclear D gene. This CDR3 spans 15 amino acids. V was pared by 1 base and J by 0 bases, with 9 bases between. Germline V CDR1 and CDR2: SGHTA, FQGNSA. For the CDR3, the DNA is TGTGCCAGCAGCTTAGTTCCCCAGATGAACACTGAAGCTTTCTTT. It is translated as CASSLVPQMNTEAFF. The complete variable domain, with remaining parts taken from reference TRBV7-2 and TRBJ1-1, reads GAGVSQSPSNKVTEKGKDVELRCDPISGHTALYWYRQSLGQGLEFLIYFQGNSAPDKSGLPSDRFSAERTGGSVSTLTIQRTQQEDSAVYLCASSLVPQMNTEAFFGQGTRLTVV.

This clone was seen only a few times. The chain employs TRBV15 and TRBJ1-1; D ambiguous. The V end lost 3 bases, the J end lost 5 bases, and 10 bases lay between the germline ends. Germline CDR1 LNHNV, CDR2 YYDKDF (reference sequence). The CDR3 consists of 13 residues. CDR3 DNA: TGTGCCACCAGCAGCCGGGGTGGGACTGAAGCTTTCTTT. It encodes CATSSRGGTEAFF. The full variable domain, rest sourced from reference TRBV15 and TRBJ1-1, is DAMVIQNPRYQVTQFGKPVTLSCSQTLNHNVMYWYQQKSSQAPKLLFHYYDKDFNNEADTPDNFQSRRPNTSFCFLDIRSPGLGDTAMYLCATSSRGGTEAFFGQGTRLTVV.